Detailed here is one T cell receptor (beta chain). Its antigen is still unknown. The record has no base qualities; no much larger clone is one base away. The data were obtained in a study of massively parallel sequencing of T cell beta chains (dated by TCRdb to 2009 to 2011). With regard to the full study: Using 5'-RACE, Illumina short-read sequencing and a dedicated short-read assembly strategy, the study profiled the diversity of human TCR beta CDR3 in peripheral blood.

TCRdb shows the sequencer as Illumina Genome Analyzer II. After two rounds of nested PCR using TRBC1/TRBC2-specific primers, a RACE product of roughly 520 bp was obtained and then gel-purified. First-strand cDNA was synthesized with a TRBC-specific primer plus a template-switching oligonucleotide, by which a 5' anchor for RACE was provided. Because the RACE amplicon was too long for direct short-read sequencing, the RACE amplicon was concatemerized by ligation and sheared by sonication. PAGE was used to isolate a size fraction of 100 to 300 bp, and that fraction then underwent shotgun sequencing on the Illumina platform. In separate runs on an Illumina GAII, sequencing yielded 18.8 million 36-nt reads and 21.7 million 50-nt single-end reads. Processing in the source paper ran as follows. The pooled approximately 43,000,000 reads were assembled with iSSAKE using parameters -m 15, -o 2 and -r 0.7. De novo CDR3 beta assemblies were seeded by reads aligning to the ends of Ensembl TRBV gene predictions that carried unmatched junctional bases. Clonotype abundance was estimated as the number of matching assembled contigs, not raw read depth. Among the assembled clonotypes, about 2,000 (roughly 6%) contained in-frame stop codons and were discarded, which left approximately 34,000 productive clonotypes. Of the approximately 290 unique TCR sequences obtained by Sanger sequencing of cloned RACE products, roughly 71% were also present in the Illumina assembly. Through fastp at Q25 and MiXCR, TCRdb rebuilt clones from the public reads, retaining in-frame beta chains. Rows with one shared CDR3 protein collapse into an entry with the most common genes and DNA. These V and J calls are TCRdb output, not the study's own analysis. The sample contains under 4,500 distinct CDR3 sequences, around 40% of them found a single time. Of the sample, about 3% falls within the top ten clones.

V loses 5 bases, J loses 2 bases, and the germline ends lie 9 bases apart. The CDR3 holds 13 amino acids from the cysteine to the phenylalanine. Of the read, only the CDR3 DNA is kept; its 39 bases are in frame from base 1. The germline V gene provides CDR1 ENHRY and CDR2 SYGVKD. Overall results and qualifications from the work: Subsampling showed clonotype counts rising linearly with read number, indicating sequencing depth was far from saturation. Usage of TRBV genes spanned from less than 0.013% for TRBV17 up to roughly 25% for TRBV20-1, while TRBJ usage spanned from approximately 1.6% for TRBJ2-6 up to roughly 17% for TRBJ2-1. A unique TRBV gene could be assigned to only about 23,000 (roughly 67%) of the clonotypes. Preferential PCR amplification of some TRBV and TRBJ sequences may have skewed the reported gene usage frequencies. CDR3 beta lengths ranging from 21 to 81 nucleotides were observed, with a peak at 45 nucleotides. A single sequence read supported most clonotypes (about 65% of the roughly 35,000), and this single-read support could in principle inflate apparent diversity. Among approximately 31,000 distinct clonotypes, single-copy clonotypes made up approximately 66% of clonotypes but only 15% to 20% of assemblies. Because the RNA was pooled from many donors, population-average clonotype abundance rather than any individual repertoire is reflected in the results.

The donor pool was composed of about 380 males and roughly 160 females, all aged about 18 to 45 years. From about 150 liters of pooled peripheral blood, peripheral leukocyte polyA+ RNA was isolated. For starting material, the researchers used a commercial mRNA preparation made from normal human peripheral blood leukocytes pooled across under 600 individuals. The sample taken for sequencing was commercial RNA from peripheral blood pooled from many donors. The receptor's source is a pool of human donors in good health; the sample was commercial RNA pooled from many donors. The chain is assembled from TRBV10-3 and TRBJ1-2, and perhaps TRBD1 as D gene, on 5 matching bases. The CDR3 loop reads CAISRDGNYGYTF. The nucleotide sequence is given as TGTGCCATCAGTCGGGACGGCAACTATGGCTACACCTTC.